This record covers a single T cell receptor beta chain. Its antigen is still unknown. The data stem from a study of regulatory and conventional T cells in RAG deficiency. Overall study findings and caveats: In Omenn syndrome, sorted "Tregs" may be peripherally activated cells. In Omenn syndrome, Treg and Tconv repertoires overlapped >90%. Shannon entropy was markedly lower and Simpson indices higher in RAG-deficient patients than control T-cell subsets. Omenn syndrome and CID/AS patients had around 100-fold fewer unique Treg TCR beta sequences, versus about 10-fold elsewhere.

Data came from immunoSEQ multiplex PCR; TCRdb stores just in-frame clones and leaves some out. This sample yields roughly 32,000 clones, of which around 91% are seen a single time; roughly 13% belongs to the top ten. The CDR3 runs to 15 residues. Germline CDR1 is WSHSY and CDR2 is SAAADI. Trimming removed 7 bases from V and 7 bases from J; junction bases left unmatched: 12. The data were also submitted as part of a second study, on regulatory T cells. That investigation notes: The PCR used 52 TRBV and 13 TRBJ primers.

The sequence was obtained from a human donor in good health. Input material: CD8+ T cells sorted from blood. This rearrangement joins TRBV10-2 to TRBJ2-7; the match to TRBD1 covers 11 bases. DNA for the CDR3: TGCGCCAGCACCCAACACCAGGGGACAGGGGGGGAGCAGTACTTC. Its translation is CASTQHQGTGGEQYF.